Here is one TCR beta chain with its context. Its cognate antigen is unknown. The donors, nominally healthy at sampling, likely had unrecorded immune exposures. PCR used 60 Vbeta primers and 13 Jbeta primers. The protocol was immunoSEQ multiplex PCR, while the TCRdb copy is restricted to in-frame clones and leaves out a portion. The sample records around 200,000 clones, around 80% being singletons. Trimming took 5 bases from V and 5 from J; bases not matched to a gene: 9. From germline, CDR1 is MDHEN and CDR2 SYDVKM. CDR3 length: 14 amino acids. The data are from a study of cytomegalovirus exposure and HLA in healthy donors. Study findings and constraints: Immune exposure information available was restricted to CMV serostatus. One variant, a missense change in DCLRE1C, was linked in a later analysis to TCR beta V- and J-gene trimming.

The sequence was obtained from a young woman in good health and CMV-seropositive. The chain employs TRBV28 and TRBJ2-7, with 7 bases aligning to TRBD1. The sequencing sample was made of PBMCs. The CDR3 sequence is CASSIPGQLHEQYF. CDR3 nucleotide sequence: TGTGCCAGCAGTATCCCGGGACAGCTCCACGAGCAGTACTTC.